This T cell receptor (beta chain) appears in the sequencing data of a study of neoadjuvant nivolumab and ipilimumab in lung cancer. Germline V CDR1 and CDR2: MNHNS, SASEGT. The CDR3 extends over 14 amino acids. V was pared by 7 bases and J by 1 base, with 14 bases between. TCRdb keeps only in-frame clones here, not all; method: immunoSEQ multiplex PCR. The sample consists of over 4,000 clones, roughly 91% of them appearing once. Sample: blood, taken after neoadjuvant nivolumab, alone or with ipilimumab, at or shortly before surgery. The TCR comes from an adult with non-small cell lung cancer. Some clones in this sample may be carry-over from other donors' samples. The chain couples TRBV6-1 to TRBJ2-7, with TRBD2 as a possible D gene (6 bases). The CDR3 reads CASKKWDSSYEQYF. In nucleotides, the CDR3 is TGTGCCAGCAAAAAATGGGACTCTTCCTACGAGCAGTACTTC.